The 5 T cell receptor beta chains in this list originate from one sample, sequenced in a study of T cell clonality in common variable immunodeficiency. These receptors have no identified antigens. Overall study results and limits: Common variable immunodeficiency TCR beta sequences reportedly had fewer deletions and N-nucleotide insertions.

Repertoires were generated with immunoSEQ multiplex PCR, while TCRdb's copy carries only in-frame clones and drops some. Listed for the sample are around 9,600 clones, none seen a single time. What was sequenced was peripheral blood mononuclear cells. These receptors all come from a human donor with common variable immunodeficiency.

This clone was counted many times. From the germline J gene comes the end of the CDR3, since the read stops 3 residues before it. Other DNA sequences within the sample encode an identical CDR3. The chain combines TRBV11-2 with TRBJ1-4; the match to TRBD1 covers 8 bases. V lost 6 bases to trimming and J lost 7 bases; unmatched junction nucleotides: 10. The CDR3 length is 15 residues. Germline V lookup: CDR1 SGHAT, CDR2 FQNNGV. The CDR3 DNA, read in part, is TGTGCCAGCAGTTATTTCCAGGGGGCTGGTGAAAAA. The encoded protein is CASSYFQGAGEK. In full, the CDR3 is CASSYFQGAGEKLFF.

This clone has ten or more counts. From the germline J gene comes the end of the CDR3, since the read stops 3 residues before it. The chain combines TRBV5-1 with TRBJ2-7, with 11 bases matching TRBD2. The CDR3 consists of 17 residues. The V gene end was trimmed by 0 bases and the J gene end by 2 bases; junction bases not matched to a gene: 7. Germline V gives CDR1 SGHRS, CDR2 YFSETQ. CDR3 bases read: TGCGCCAGCAGCTTGGGTCGACTAGCGGGGCTAACCTACGAG. It yields the protein CASSLGRLAGLTYE. The whole CDR3 reads CASSLGRLAGLTYEQYF. Drawing the rest from reference TRBV5-1 and TRBJ2-7, the complete variable domain is KAGVTQTPRYLIKTRGQQVTLSCSPISGHRSVSWYQQTPGQGLQFLFEYFSETQRNKGNFPGRFSGRQFSNSRSEMNVSTLELGDSALYLCASSLGRLAGLTYEQYFGPGTRLTVT.

This clone was seen ten or more times. Its ends do not fully match the called genes, so a read error is possible. Read data end 3 residues before the CDR3 end; the end is taken from the germline J gene. This chain joins TRBV6-2 or TRBV6-3 and TRBJ1-1, with a weak D call TRBD1 (5 bases). CDR3 length equals 13 residues. Germline CDR1 MNHEY, CDR2 SVGEGT. The part of the CDR3 DNA that was read is TGTGCCGGCAGTTATGCTGTGACAGCTGAA. The encoded protein is CAGSYAVTAE. The full-length CDR3 reads as CAGSYAVTAEAFF.

This clone has ten or more counts. The read is 3 residues too short to cover the CDR3 end, so that end is filled in from the germline J gene. This rearrangement joins TRBV18 to TRBJ2-1, with 11 bases matching TRBD2. Germline V lookup: CDR1 KGHSH, CDR2 LQKENI. Trimming at V came to 6 bases and at J to 8 bases, leaving 21 bases not matched to a gene. The CDR3 extends over 19 amino acids. Here the CDR3 reads CASSPAVGSGRAAYDEQFF. Incomplete CDR3 DNA: TGTGCCAGCTCCCCGGCCGTGGGTAGCGGGAGGGCCGCTTACGATGAG.

This clone appeared many times. Sequencing ends 3 residues short of the CDR3 end; the germline J gene provides the rest. J is TRBJ2-1 and V is TRBV4-1, with TRBD2 identical over 7 bases. The CDR3 covers 16 residues. V lost 4 bases and J lost 6; bases outside the gene matches: 12. Germline lookup yields CDR1 MGHRA and CDR2 YSYEKL. The CDR3 bases that were read are TGCGCCAGCAGCCCCGCCAGGACTAGTGGTGTCAATGAG. Amino acid sequence: CASSPARTSGVNE. The full CDR3 is CASSPARTSGVNEQFF.